A single sample is the source of the 5 T cell receptor beta chains below, sequenced in a study of T cells in Graves' hyperthyroidism and ophthalmopathy. Regions amplified from RNA transcripts were the TCR beta CDR3 regions. A set of HTBI primers served as the primers for a first-round RT-PCR of the TCR CDR3. TCRdb called the multiplex PCR reads again in MiXCR, with one record for every CDR3 protein. The sample holds about 330,000 distinct CDR3 sequences, approximately 14% seen once. Sequencing was done on a sample of blood. All receptors come from a woman between 40 and 50 years old with Graves' ophthalmopathy.

For this clonotype: At one end the junction does not follow the germline gene, possibly because of a read error. This chain links TRBV7-8 with TRBJ1-1, with unresolved D. The CDR3 extends over 15 amino acids. Germline CDR1 reads SGHVS; CDR2 reads FQNEAQ. Here the CDR3 reads CASSWTALDPTGAFF. For the CDR3, the DNA is TGTGCCAGCAGCTGGACCGCACTCGACCCCACTGGAGCTTTCTTT.

The chain is built from TRBV5-1 and TRBJ2-5, with D maybe TRBD2 (6 bases). The CDR3 spans 14 residues. Germline loops: CDR1 SGHRS, CDR2 YFSETQ. Trimming took off 3 bases at V and 3 bases at J, with 12 bases between the two ends. Here the CDR3 reads CASSSEGSKETQYF. For the CDR3, the DNA is TGCGCCAGCAGCTCGGAGGGGAGCAAAGAGACCCAGTACTTC.

This clonotype appeared many times. V and J are TRBV20-1 and TRBJ1-2; weak D call: TRBD1 (5 bases). V lost 5 bases, J lost 7 bases, and 11 bases lay in between. The V gene's germline CDR1 is DFQATT and CDR2 SNEGSKA (reference sequence). The CDR3 length is 11 residues. The CDR3 nucleotides are TGCAGTGCTCGGCGCGGGACTGGCTACACCTTC. Amino acid sequence: CSARRGTGYTF.

The V and J genes are TRBV2 and TRBJ2-2; the D is unclear. This CDR3 has 15 residues. Germline values: CDR1 SNHLY, CDR2 FYNNEI. Deletions cut 0 bases from V and 4 bases from J, with 9 bases between. The CDR3: CASSEALQATGELFF. CDR3 DNA: TGTGCCAGCAGTGAAGCGCTTCAGGCCACCGGGGAGCTGTTTTTT.

Many counts were recorded for this clonotype. The gene calls are TRBV12-3 or TRBV12-4 and TRBJ2-1, with D possibly being TRBD2 (6 bases). Trimming pared 3 bases from V and 6 bases from J, leaving 12 bases between. The CDR3 spans 14 residues. CDR3 coding DNA: TGTGCCAGCAGTTTGGGAGGTAGGGGCAATGAGCAGTTCTTC. Translation gives CASSLGGRGNEQFF.